One and the same sample provided the 19 T cell receptor beta chains below, sequenced in a study of PD-1 blockade in classical Hodgkin lymphoma. Data came from immunoSEQ multiplex PCR; TCRdb stores just in-frame clones and leaves some out. The sample includes around 93,000 clones, more than 70% of them seen just once. Stated time point: cycle 4 day 1 (C4D1), after less than 7 weeks of nivolumab. In every patient, relapse followed autologous stem cell transplantation, while exposure to brentuximab vedotin differed. Sequenced here: peripheral blood mononuclear cells (PBMCs), sampled before the fourth cycle of nivolumab. All receptors come from a human donor with classical Hodgkin lymphoma.

This clone showed up just once. This CDR3 reads CASSLGRGDTQYF. The CDR3, as DNA: TGTGCCAGCAGCTTAGGCCGGGGAGATACGCAGTATTTT. The genes are TRBV7-6 and TRBJ2-3; a possible D gene is TRBD2 (5 bases). The CDR3 sequence is 13 residues long. The germline V gene has CDR1 SGHVS and CDR2 FNYEAQ. V was shortened by 1 base and J by 5 bases, with 7 bases between the two germline ends.

The chain carries TRBV7-8 and TRBJ2-2; 9 bases align to TRBD1. In germline, CDR1 is SGHVS, CDR2 FQNEAQ. Germline trimming cut 4 bases from V and 4 bases from J; bases unmatched to any gene: 4. The CDR3 contains 15 residues. The CDR3 is CASSSGTGFTGELFF. The CDR3 coding sequence is TGTGCCAGCAGCTCCGGGACAGGGTTCACCGGGGAGCTGTTTTTT.

This clone turned up a few times. The chain has TRBV28 and TRBJ1-4; TRBD1 might be the D (6 bases). V was shortened by 6 bases and J by 4 bases, with 12 bases between the two germline ends. The CDR3 loop spans 14 amino acids. CDR1 and CDR2 (germline): MDHEN, SYDVKM. Written as DNA, the CDR3 is TGTGCCAGCAGCTTGGGGGGGCATAATGAAAAACTGTTTTTT. It encodes CASSLGGHNEKLFF.

The rearrangement uses TRBV6-6 and TRBJ1-5; 11 nucleotides align to TRBD1. Germline V CDR1 and CDR2: MNHNY, SVGAGI (reference sequence). Trimming removed 6 bases from V and 2 bases from J; junction bases left unmatched: 3. CDR3 length: 15 residues. CDR3 sequence (DNA): TGTGCCAGCAGAGAGGGACAGGGGGGCAATCAGCCCCAGCATTTT. Translated: CASREGQGGNQPQHF.

This clone was counted a single time. The rearrangement uses TRBV11-2 and TRBJ2-1; 7 positions match TRBD2. The V gene's germline CDR1 is SGHAT and CDR2 FQNNGV. V lost 2 bases, J lost 4 bases, and 11 bases stayed unmatched. The CDR3 contains 17 residues. Here the CDR3 reads CASSLYLSGGRYNEQFF. CDR3 sequence (DNA): TGTGCCAGCAGCTTATATTTGTCGGGAGGCCGATACAATGAGCAGTTCTTC.

This chain uses TRBV5-4 with TRBJ2-7; TRBD2 is a possible D gene (6 bases). The V gene's germline CDR1 is SGHNT and CDR2 YYREEE (reference sequence). V lost 4 bases, J lost 3 bases, and 8 bases lay in between. This CDR3 contains 12 residues. This CDR3 reads CASSHGSYEQYF. CDR3 sequence (DNA): TGTGCCAGCAGCCACGGGAGCTACGAGCAGTACTTC.

J is TRBJ2-7 and V is TRBV28; D is possibly TRBD2 (5 bases). Trimming took off 6 bases at V and 5 bases at J, with 20 bases between the two ends. This CDR3 has 15 residues. Germline CDR1 and CDR2: MDHEN and SYDVKM. The CDR3 nucleotides read TGTGCCAGCAGCCTCCCCCTGACGGGAACCGACGAGCAGTACTTC. This sequence encodes CASSLPLTGTDEQYF.

The chain recombines TRBV19 with TRBJ1-3, with D tentatively TRBD1 (6 bases). Trimming pared 7 bases from V and 1 base from J, leaving 14 bases between. Germline loops: CDR1 LNHDA, CDR2 SQIVND (reference sequence). The CDR3 totals 15 residues. CDR3 in DNA: TGTGCCAGTACAACTTACAGGGTTTCTGGAAACACCATATATTTT. It codes for CASTTYRVSGNTIYF. Full variable domain (missing parts from reference TRBV19 and TRBJ1-3): DGGITQSPKYLFRKEGQNVTLSCEQNLNHDAMYWYRQDPGQGLRLIYYSQIVNDFQKGDIAEGYSVSREKKESFPLTVTSAQKNPTAFYLCASTTYRVSGNTIYFGEGSWLTVV.

The rearrangement links TRBV9 to TRBJ2-7; no firm D call. Between the trimmed V and J ends, which lost 4 bases and 4 bases, there was a span of 18 bases. CDR1 SGDLS and CDR2 YYNGEE come from the germline V gene. The length of the CDR3 is 15 residues. The DNA for the CDR3 is TGTGCCAGCAGCCCTTCGGGTAGCACACCTTACGAGCAGTACTTC. The encoded protein is CASSPSGSTPYEQYF.

The V call is TRBV28, the J call TRBJ1-5; D is unresolved. The germline gives CDR1 MDHEN, CDR2 SYDVKM. Trimming removed 8 bases at V and 5 bases at J, with 16 bases between. The CDR3 contains 14 residues. CDR3 protein: CASRPYGVDQPQHF. The CDR3 DNA reads as TGTGCCAGCCGACCCTATGGGGTGGATCAGCCCCAGCATTTT.

This clone was counted a single time. The chain links TRBV27 to TRBJ2-1, with D perhaps TRBD2 (5 bases). Trimming took 3 bases from V and 0 from J, leaving 6 bases between them. The CDR3 is made up of 14 amino acids. From germline, CDR1 is MNHEY and CDR2 SMNVEV (reference sequence). The CDR3 is CASSFRGSYNEQFF. The CDR3 nucleotides read TGTGCCAGCAGTTTTCGGGGCTCCTACAATGAGCAGTTCTTC.

J is TRBJ2-1 and V is TRBV30, with 7 bases fitting TRBD2. CDR1 and CDR2 from the germline V gene are GTSNPN and SVGIG (reference sequence). V lost 3 bases, J lost 3 bases, and 5 bases stayed unmatched. CDR3 length: 14 residues. The CDR3 DNA reads TGTGCCTGGAGCACTAGCGCGTTCTACAATGAGCAGTTCTTC. Protein product: CAWSTSAFYNEQFF. Full variable domain (outside the CDR3, taken from reference TRBV30 and TRBJ2-1): SQTIHQWPATLVQPVGSPLSLECTVEGTSNPNLYWYRQAAGRGLQLLFYSVGIGQISSEVPQNLSASRPQDRQFILSSKKLLLSDSGFYLCAWSTSAFYNEQFFGPGTRLTVL.

The rearrangement joins TRBV9 to TRBJ2-2, with 11 bases identical to TRBD2. Germline lookup yields CDR1 SGDLS and CDR2 YYNGEE. CDR3 length: 16 amino acids. With 1 base clipped from V and 7 bases from J, the junction kept 6 bases outside the gene matches. For the CDR3, the DNA is TGTGCCAGCAGCGTAACACTAGCGGGGGATGGCGGGGAGCTGTTTTTT. Translating it yields CASSVTLAGDGGELFF.

The rearrangement joins TRBV10-3 to TRBJ2-7, with D possibly being TRBD2 (7 bases). This CDR3 is built from 12 residues. V gave up 4 bases and J gave up 5 bases, with 9 bases separating them. The germline V gene encodes CDR1 ENHRY and CDR2 SYGVKD. CDR3 coding DNA: TGTGCCATCAGTGGGCGGGGGCACGAGCAGTACTTC. Its translation: CAISGRGHEQYF.

The V and J genes are TRBV10-3 and TRBJ1-4; the D gene is possibly TRBD1 (6 bases). Germline-derived CDR1 and CDR2 are ENHRY and SYGVKD. The CDR3 runs 16 residues. Trimming pared 4 bases from V and 7 bases from J, leaving 19 bases between. This CDR3 reads CAISAHQGGGGEKLFF. The CDR3 DNA is TGTGCCATCAGTGCTCACCAGGGAGGGGGGGGTGAAAAACTGTTTTTT.

The J gene is TRBJ2-7, the V gene TRBV9; unclear D gene. CDR1 and CDR2 (germline): SGDLS, YYNGEE. V was trimmed by 1 base and J by 2 bases, leaving 13 bases between them. CDR3 length: 15 residues. The CDR3 here is CASSVSQTFTYEQYF. CDR3 sequence (DNA): TGTGCCAGCAGCGTATCCCAGACTTTTACCTACGAGCAGTACTTC.

The chain is built from TRBV7-9 and TRBJ1-5; D gene ambiguous. The length of the CDR3 is 15 residues. Germline lookup yields CDR1 SEHNR and CDR2 FQNEAQ (reference sequence). Trimming stripped 5 bases from V and 1 base from J, with 12 bases between. CDR3 bases: TGTGCCAGCAGCCACATTGGGATCAGCAATCAGCCCCAGCATTTT. As protein: CASSHIGISNQPQHF. The full variable domain, in which reference TRBV7-9 and TRBJ1-5 provide the parts outside the CDR3, is DTGVSQNPRHKITKRGQNVTFRCDPISEHNRLYWYRQTLGQGPEFLTYFQNEAQLEKSRLLSDRFSAERPKGSFSTLEIQRTEQGDSAMYLCASSHIGISNQPQHFGDGTRLSIL.

The rearrangement links TRBV10-3 to TRBJ2-5; a weak D match, TRBD2 (6 bases). This CDR3 contains 15 residues. V dropped 0 bases and J dropped 2 bases, with 10 bases sitting between them. Germline CDR1 ENHRY, CDR2 SYGVKD. The CDR3 is CAISESRAGQETQYF. As DNA, the CDR3 is TGTGCCATCAGTGAGTCGAGGGCGGGACAAGAGACCCAGTACTTC.

V is TRBV7-2 and J is TRBJ1-2, with 10 bases matching TRBD1. J gave up 4 bases and V 6 bases, and 8 bases lay outside the gene matches. Germline V lookup: CDR1 SGHTA, CDR2 FQGNSA. The CDR3 is 15 residues long. CDR3 nucleotide sequence: TGTGCCAGCAGAAAACCCCGGGACAGGGGCTATGGCTACACCTTC. Its protein is CASRKPRDRGYGYTF.